Listed here are 21 T cell receptor beta chains from one sample, sequenced in a study of blood T cells in healthy people across ages. A sample-barcoded 5' primer and a J-beta primer mix were used in a second PCR of roughly 7 to 11 cycles. Each CDR3 protein is one row after TCRdb ran MiXCR on the 5' RACE reads. In the table there are about 1.4 million distinct CDR3 sequences, around 59% of which are singletons. Sequences were obtained from blood. The receptors derive from a man between 18 and 29 years old in good health.

The V call is TRBV18, the J call TRBJ2-7; TRBD2 matches at 11 bases. The CDR3 length is 16 residues. CDR1 and CDR2 (germline): KGHSH, LQKENI. J lost 7 bases, V lost 3 bases, and 11 bases had no gene match. The CDR3: CASSPQLAGAGDEQYF. DNA of the CDR3: TGTGCCAGCTCACCTCAACTAGCGGGAGCCGGTGATGAGCAGTACTTC.

This sequence joins TRBV4-1 and TRBJ2-7, with 10 bases lining up with TRBD1. V lost 3 bases and J lost 0; bases outside the gene matches: 2. The CDR3 contains 15 residues. The germline gives CDR1 MGHRA, CDR2 YSYEKL. This CDR3 reads CASSHRTGGSYEQYF. The CDR3 bases are TGCGCCAGCAGCCACCGGACAGGGGGCTCCTACGAGCAGTACTTC.

Only a few counts were recorded for this clonotype. The V gene is TRBV20-1, the J gene TRBJ2-1; TRBD2 matches 9 bases. V gave up 5 bases and J gave up 9 bases; unmatched junction bases: 23. The CDR3 length is 18 residues. Germline lookup yields CDR1 DFQATT and CDR2 SNEGSKA (reference sequence). CDR3 coding DNA: TGCAGTGCTCCAAGCAATGGGATAGCGGGAGTTCTCGTGGGTGAGCAGTTCTTC. This sequence encodes CSAPSNGIAGVLVGEQFF.

This clonotype was counted a few times. The CDR3 is CASSLGLPSQRFNEQFF. CDR3 sequence (DNA): TGTGCCAGCAGCTTGGGGTTACCTAGCCAGAGATTCAATGAGCAGTTCTTC. The chain links TRBV5-6 to TRBJ2-1; D might be TRBD2 (5 bases). V shed 0 bases and J shed 6 bases, with 19 bases lying between them. The germline CDR1 and CDR2 sequences are SGHDT and YYEEEE. The CDR3 extends over 17 amino acids.

V usage is TRBV20-1 and J usage is TRBJ1-4, with D maybe TRBD1 (6 bases). Germline-derived CDR1 and CDR2 are DFQATT and SNEGSKA (reference sequence). The CDR3 totals 16 residues. The V gene lost 0 bases and the J gene lost 0 bases, with 11 bases spanning the gap. This CDR3 reads CSARDRRGSTNEKLFF. CDR3 nucleotides: TGCAGTGCTAGAGACCGGAGGGGGTCAACTAATGAAAAACTGTTTTTT.

The chain is built from TRBV6-2 or TRBV6-3 and TRBJ1-6, with TRBD1 identical over 11 bases. Germline lookup yields CDR1 MNHEY and CDR2 SVGEGT. The CDR3 sequence is 14 residues long. V shed 6 bases, J shed 8 bases, and the junction held 3 bases outside the gene matches. The CDR3 bases are TGTGCCAGCAGGGGGACAGGGGGAGATTCACCCCTCCACTTT. It yields the protein CASRGTGGDSPLHF.

The genes are TRBV5-1 and TRBJ2-3; TRBD1 agrees at 9 bases. This CDR3 region has 13 residues. V shed 5 bases and J 5 bases; nucleotides not matched to a gene: 3. Germline V gene lookup returns CDR1 SGHRS and CDR2 YFSETQ. The CDR3 is CASSTGGRDTQYF. The DNA for the CDR3 is TGCGCCAGCAGTACAGGGGGCAGAGATACGCAGTATTTT.

This clonotype was observed once. This chain joins TRBV6-5 and TRBJ1-1, with a possible D match to TRBD1 (6 bases). The CDR3 is 12 amino acids. The V gene's germline CDR1 is MNHEY and CDR2 SVGAGI. V dropped 6 bases and J dropped 9 bases, with 14 bases sitting between them. The CDR3: CASSSDRTKAFF. The CDR3 bases are TGTGCCAGCAGCTCCGACAGGACTAAAGCTTTCTTT.

This clonotype occurred a few times. The chain has TRBV20-1 and TRBJ2-7; no firm D call. The germline V and J ends were trimmed by 4 bases and 1 base, with 14 bases remaining between them. The CDR3 consists of 14 residues. Germline V gene lookup returns CDR1 DFQATT and CDR2 SNEGSKA (reference sequence). The CDR3 loop is CSATVGQTSYEQYF. DNA for the CDR3: TGCAGTGCTACCGTCGGGCAGACTTCCTACGAGCAGTACTTC.

This rearrangement joins TRBV6-1 to TRBJ1-2; possible D gene TRBD1, 5 bases. V lost 3 bases, J lost 3 bases, and 14 bases lay in between. The germline CDR1 and CDR2 sequences are MNHNS and SASEGT. The CDR3 consists of 15 residues. In DNA, the CDR3 is TGTGCCAGCAGTGACTTCGGGGGATCGGACTATGGCTACACCTTC. Translation: CASSDFGGSDYGYTF.

This clonotype came up once. J is TRBJ2-1 and V is TRBV18, with no clear D. This CDR3 is 15 amino acids long. V was clipped by 3 bases and J by 6 bases, with 15 bases between them. CDR1 and CDR2 (germline): KGHSH, LQKENI. The CDR3, as DNA: TGTGCCAGCTCACCCCTACTTTCCTCGCTCAATGAGCAGTTCTTC. This translates into CASSPLLSSLNEQFF.

This clonotype was observed many times. The chain couples TRBV27 to TRBJ2-1; TRBD2 matches 9 bases. Germline V lookup: CDR1 MNHEY, CDR2 SMNVEV (reference sequence). CDR3 length equals 16 residues. Trimming at V came to 3 bases and at J to 7 bases, leaving 10 bases not matched to a gene. CDR3 amino acids: CASSLGLAGGPNEQFF. CDR3 DNA: TGTGCCAGCAGTTTGGGGCTGGCGGGAGGGCCAAATGAGCAGTTCTTC.

In its sample, this clonotype was seen a few times. A single base separates this from a much larger clone, so it may be a read error. The CDR3 loop reads CASTISGANVLTF. The CDR3 nucleotides read TGTGCCAGCACCATCTCTGGGGCCAACGTCCTGACTTTC. This chain uses TRBV6-6 with TRBJ2-6; D call uncertain. V lost 7 bases and J 0 bases, leaving 4 bases between the germline ends. The germline V gene encodes CDR1 MNHNY and CDR2 SVGAGI (reference sequence). The CDR3 has 13 residues.

The chain uses TRBV18 and TRBJ2-7; unclear D gene. CDR3 length equals 13 residues. V was cut by 2 bases and J by 2 bases, with 7 bases left in between. Germline V CDR1 and CDR2: KGHSH, LQKENI. Written as DNA, the CDR3 is TGTGCCAGCTCACCAGTCTCCACCTACGAGCAGTACTTC. Translating gives CASSPVSTYEQYF.

The DNA for the CDR3 is TGCAGTGCTAGAGATATCGAGCGGGAGTGGGGAAACATTCAGTACTTC. Translating gives CSARDIEREWGNIQYF. The chain couples TRBV20-1 to TRBJ2-4; 8 bases line up with TRBD2. Trimming at V came to 0 bases and at J to 6 bases, leaving 10 bases not matched to a gene. The CDR3 totals 16 residues. From germline, CDR1 is DFQATT and CDR2 SNEGSKA (reference sequence).

This chain links TRBV4-1 with TRBJ2-1; tentative D call: TRBD2 (6 bases). The CDR3 is 16 residues long. Trimming left V 1 base short and J 2 bases short, with 12 bases between. Germline CDR1 is MGHRA and CDR2 is YSYEKL. CDR3 in amino acids: CASSQGLDGTYNEQFF. Here the CDR3 DNA reads TGCGCCAGCAGCCAAGGACTAGATGGCACCTACAATGAGCAGTTCTTC.

This clonotype has only a few counts. This chain links TRBV29-1 with TRBJ2-3; D not resolved. Germline CDR1 SQVTM, CDR2 ANQGSEA. This CDR3 has 12 amino acids. The V and J ends lost 4 bases and 8 bases respectively, with 13 bases between them. Here the CDR3 DNA reads TGCAGCGTTGTTGATCTTTCCTCTACGCAGTATTTT. Translated, it gives CSVVDLSSTQYF.

This clonotype occurred a few times. The chain has TRBV4-1 and TRBJ2-4, with D perhaps TRBD1 or TRBD2 (5 bases each). The better agreement between TRBJ2-7 and the DNA end casts doubt on the J call. This CDR3 has 12 amino acids. Germline CDR1 reads MGHRA; CDR2 reads YSYEKL. CDR3 in amino acids: CASSQGGTEQYF. CDR3 nucleotide sequence: TGCGCCAGCAGCCAAGGAGGGACCGAGCAGTACTTC.

V and J are TRBV11-2 and TRBJ2-7; D call uncertain. Germline CDR1 and CDR2: SGHAT and FQNNGV. There are 15 residues in the CDR3. V lost 5 bases, J lost 3 bases, and 17 bases lay in between. This chain's CDR3 is CASSPVFQILYEQYF. CDR3 DNA: TGTGCCAGCAGCCCCGTATTTCAGATCCTCTACGAGCAGTACTTC.

This clonotype was picked up one time. The chain combines TRBV3-1 with TRBJ2-5; D unresolved. The J call may be wrong; the DNA end is better matched by TRBJ2-7. Germline V CDR1 and CDR2: LGHDT, YNNKEL (reference sequence). The CDR3 has 15 amino acids. The chain's CDR3 is CASSQAQTDPYEQYF. CDR3 bases: TGTGCCAGCAGCCAAGCCCAGACCGATCCCTACGAGCAGTACTTC.

The chain combines TRBV6-1 with TRBJ2-7; 8 nucleotides match TRBD1. V was clipped by 7 bases and J by 1 base; unmatched bases: 3. This CDR3 region has 13 residues. Germline V lookup: CDR1 MNHNS, CDR2 SASEGT. Here the CDR3 reads CASIWTGSYEQYF. The CDR3 nucleotides are TGTGCCAGCATCTGGACAGGGTCCTACGAGCAGTACTTC.